Given below is one T cell receptor beta chain in context. Its matching antigen is unknown. Using the 5' RACE reads, TCRdb records one entry per CDR3 protein without DNA. Its table lists about 390,000 distinct CDR3 sequences. The data originate from a study of T cells expressing NK-cell markers. Looking at the study overall: The authors derived TCR beta repertoires from sorted CD3+CD56+NKG2C+, CD3+CD56+NKG2C- and CD3+CD56-NKG2C+ T cells. The study's findings and limits: In roughly six donors, dominant NKG2C+ clonotypes were about 1.0-7.0% of CD8+ T cells.

Germline V gene data show CDR1 as MNHEY and CDR2 as SVGAGI. The CDR3 consists of 13 residues. This sequence joins TRBV6-5 and TRBJ1-2; TCRdb's assignment of TRBD1 cannot be checked, as there is no DNA. The sequence was obtained from a woman aged 45 to 65 in good health. The sample was blood T cells: a sorted CD56 or NKG2C T cell subset, CD4+ or CD8+ T cells, or bulk PBMC T cells (not recorded which). The CDR3 is CASTQGANYGYTF.